The T cell receptor beta chain under discussion was sequenced for a study of T-cell memory formation after mild COVID-19. General observations from the study: The CD4+ clones that contracted clustered mainly within CM and EM, and the CD8+ clones concentrated in EMRA.

One entry per CDR3 protein results from TCRdb running MiXCR on the 5' RACE reads. Of fewer than 250,000 distinct CDR3 sequences listed, 8% to 11% were seen once; the top ten hold 3%. Comments on this clonotype: Its specificity is unknown.

V lost 8 bases to trimming and J lost 6 bases, with 13 bases between them. The CDR3 sequence is 13 residues long. What was sequenced was PBMCs or a T cell subset sorted from them (not recorded which). V is TRBV12-3 or TRBV12-4 and J is TRBJ2-2; D remains ambiguous. This clonotype originated in a man aged 18-30 years who had mild COVID-19 (a few samples of this study predate the infection). Cell type and time point are not known. The CDR3 DNA sequence: TGTGCCAGCTCCGGCACCAACCCCGGGGAGCTGTTTTTT. This gives the protein CASSGTNPGELFF.